A selection of T cell receptor beta chains follows, all from one sample in a study of blood T cell repertoires in COVID-19. TCRdb keeps only in-frame clones here, not all; method: immunoSEQ multiplex PCR. Among around 300,000 clones listed, roughly 90% were seen once. What was sequenced was PBMCs or T cells enriched from blood (not recorded which). All receptors derive from a woman between 18 and 29 years old with acute COVID-19. Each CDR3 is given with its conserved first and last residue. A D gene is named only where the DNA matches it firmly. Clone sizes are given selectively: once, few, many, or a class where the clone is expanded.

v_gene,j_gene,d_gene,abundance,CDR3aa,CDR3nt
TRBV2,TRBJ1-5,NA,NA,CASSETVNQPQHF,TGTGCCAGCAGTGAAACAGTTAATCAGCCCCAGCATTTT
TRBV19,TRBJ2-3,TRBD2,NA,CASRISGRVPPDTQYF,TGTGCCAGTAGGATCAGCGGGAGGGTCCCCCCAGATACGCAGTATTTT
TRBV3-1/TRBV3-2,TRBJ2-5,NA,NA,CASSPLGNVEETQYF,TGTGCCAGCTCCCCTCTCGGGAATGTGGAAGAGACCCAGTACTTC
TRBV19,TRBJ2-3,NA,NA,CASTETRTDTQYF,TGTGCCAGTACGGAGACCCGCACAGATACGCAGTATTTT
TRBV5-6,TRBJ1-6,NA,once,CASSLLDNNSPLHF,TGTGCCAGCAGCTTACTTGACAATAATTCACCCCTCCACTTT
TRBV10-1,TRBJ1-6,NA,NA,CASSVGEWGNSPLHF,TGCGCCAGCAGTGTCGGGGAGTGGGGTAATTCACCCCTCCACTTT
TRBV7-3,TRBJ1-1,TRBD1,NA,CASSPRQGTEAFF,TGTGCCAGCAGCCCCCGACAGGGGACTGAAGCTTTCTTT
TRBV9,TRBJ2-5,TRBD2,NA,CASRSRTSHKETQYF,TGTGCCAGCAGGTCCCGGACTAGCCATAAAGAGACCCAGTACTTC
TRBV24-1,TRBJ2-2,TRBD2,NA,CATSGRGTGELFF,TGTGCCACCAGCGGGAGGGGGACCGGGGAGCTGTTTTTT
TRBV18,TRBJ2-5,TRBD2,NA,CASSPLAGEETQYF,TGTGCCAGCTCACCACTAGCGGGGGAAGAGACCCAGTACTTC
TRBV5-4,TRBJ2-7,NA,NA,CASSLWSFDYEQYF,TGTGCCAGCAGCTTGTGGAGCTTCGACTACGAGCAGTACTTC
TRBV5-1,TRBJ2-2,TRBD2,NA,CASSAASGSGTGELFF,TGCGCCAGCAGCGCCGCTAGCGGGAGCGGAACCGGGGAGCTGTTTTTT
TRBV19,TRBJ1-2,NA,NA,CASSGQPRANYGYTF,TGTGCCAGCTCAGGACAGCCGCGAGCTAACTATGGCTACACCTTC
TRBV5-1,TRBJ1-4,TRBD1,NA,CASSSGTGSEKLFF,TGCGCCAGCAGCTCGGGGACAGGGTCGGAAAAACTGTTTTTT
TRBV7-2,TRBJ1-1,NA,NA,CASSYTGTVNTEAFF,TGTGCCAGCAGCTATACCGGGACTGTGAACACTGAAGCTTTCTTT
TRBV24-1,TRBJ2-5,TRBD2,NA,CATSAIGLAGLETQYF,TGTGCCACCAGTGCCATCGGACTAGCGGGCCTCGAGACCCAGTACTTC
TRBV19,TRBJ2-1,TRBD2,NA,CASSIGLAVNNEQFF,TGTGCCAGTAGTATAGGGCTAGCGGTGAATAATGAGCAGTTCTTC
TRBV10-3,TRBJ2-7,TRBD2,NA,CAISDGRPSDEQYF,TGTGCCATCAGCGACGGGAGGCCGAGCGACGAGCAGTACTTC
TRBV5-1,TRBJ2-1,TRBD2,NA,CASSYATSAEEQFF,TGCGCCAGCAGCTATGCGACTAGCGCTGAGGAGCAGTTCTTC
TRBV24-1,TRBJ2-6,NA,NA,CATSDSAGANVLTF,TGTGCCACCAGTGATTCTGCTGGGGCCAACGTCCTGACTTTC
TRBV6-5,TRBJ1-5,NA,NA,CASSYSGAAGQPQHF,TGTGCCAGCAGTTACTCTGGCGCAGCGGGTCAGCCCCAGCATTTT
TRBV5-1,TRBJ1-1,NA,NA,CASSLVYRAGNTEAFF,TGCGCCAGCAGCTTGGTCTACAGGGCGGGGAACACTGAAGCTTTCTTT
TRBV6-5,TRBJ1-2,TRBD1,once,CASRADREHYGYTF,TGTGCCAGCAGGGCAGACAGGGAACATTATGGCTACACCTTC
TRBV19,TRBJ2-2,NA,NA,CASSINGGTTGELFF,TGTGCCAGTAGTATAAACGGGGGAACCACCGGGGAGCTGTTTTTT
TRBV11-3,TRBJ1-3,NA,NA,CASSFIFEDTIYF,TGTGCCAGCAGCTTCATTTTCGAGGACACCATATATTTT
TRBV7-3,TRBJ2-2,TRBD2,NA,CASSLTSGNTGELFF,TGTGCCAGCAGCTTGACTAGCGGGAACACCGGGGAGCTGTTTTTT
TRBV28,TRBJ1-5,NA,NA,CASTLGEGRQPQHF,TGTGCCAGCACCCTGGGTGAGGGTCGTCAGCCCCAGCATTTT
TRBV19,TRBJ2-3,TRBD1,once,CASKGTALTDTQYF,TGTGCCAGTAAGGGGACAGCCCTCACAGATACGCAGTATTTT
TRBV28,TRBJ2-7,NA,NA,CASSLSGKILYEQYF,TGTGCCAGCAGTTTATCAGGGAAGATCCTCTACGAGCAGTACTTC
TRBV5-1,TRBJ2-7,TRBD1,few,CASSFGQGADEQYF,TGCGCCAGCAGCTTCGGACAGGGGGCCGACGAGCAGTACTTC
TRBV9,TRBJ2-1,TRBD2,once,CASSVSPGLVGDEQFF,TGTGCCAGCAGCGTTTCTCCGGGACTAGTCGGCGATGAGCAGTTCTTC
TRBV27,TRBJ2-3,NA,NA,CASSSLGTDTQYF,TGTGCCAGCAGTTCCCTAGGCACAGATACGCAGTATTTT
TRBV18,TRBJ1-1,TRBD1,NA,CASSPGAGTGVTEAFF,TGTGCCAGCTCACCTGGGGCCGGGACAGGGGTTACTGAAGCTTTCTTT
TRBV18,TRBJ1-5,NA,NA,CASSPRSGDSNQPQHF,TGTGCCAGCTCACCACGGTCGGGGGATAGCAATCAGCCCCAGCATTTT
TRBV29-1,TRBJ1-1,NA,few,CSARFGVFETEAFF,TGCAGCGCCCGGTTCGGAGTCTTTGAAACTGAAGCTTTCTTT
TRBV2,TRBJ1-2,NA,NA,CANRQETGYGYTF,TGTGCCAACCGACAGGAAACCGGGTATGGCTACACCTTC
TRBV19,TRBJ1-5,TRBD1,NA,CASSSGGQGYNQPQHF,TGTGCCAGTAGTTCTGGGGGACAGGGCTACAATCAGCCCCAGCATTTT
TRBV11-2,TRBJ2-7,NA,NA,CASSEAYEQYF,TGTGCCAGCAGCGAGGCTTACGAGCAGTACTTC
TRBV9,TRBJ1-1,NA,NA,CASSVVGGRSEAFF,TGTGCCAGCAGCGTAGTTGGGGGCAGGTCTGAAGCTTTCTTT
TRBV9,TRBJ2-1,TRBD2,few,CASSAGGLAGGGEQFF,TGTGCCAGCAGCGCTGGGGGGCTAGCGGGAGGCGGTGAGCAGTTCTTC
TRBV9,TRBJ2-3,NA,NA,CASSAFTDTTDTQYF,TGTGCCAGCAGCGCCTTCACGGACACGACAGATACGCAGTATTTT
TRBV19,TRBJ2-2,TRBD2,few,CASRKREVRDTGELFF,TGTGCCAGTAGGAAGCGGGAGGTGAGAGACACCGGGGAGCTGTTTTTT